These 23 T cell receptor beta chains came from one sample sequenced in a study of PD-1 blockade in classical Hodgkin lymphoma. Each patient experienced a relapse that followed autologous stem cell transplantation, and brentuximab vedotin exposure varied. The assay was immunoSEQ multiplex PCR, and TCRdb's table has in-frame clones only and misses some. This sample yields 37,000 or so clones, of which 88% are seen a single time; approximately 8.1% belongs to the top ten. Sequenced here: peripheral blood mononuclear cells (PBMCs), sampled before the second cycle of nivolumab. These receptors were collected from a human donor with classical Hodgkin lymphoma.

The chain joins TRBV10-3 to TRBJ2-2, with D uncertain. Germline V gene sequence: CDR1 ENHRY, CDR2 SYGVKD. V was trimmed by 4 bases and J by 1 base, leaving 10 bases between them. CDR3 length: 15 amino acids. The CDR3 DNA is TGTGCCATCAGTGGTAAAGGTCTGAACACCGGGGAGCTGTTTTTT. Amino acid sequence: CAISGKGLNTGELFF.

V and J are TRBV29-1 and TRBJ2-1; 9 nucleotides match TRBD1. The V and J ends lost 5 bases and 10 bases, in that order; junction bases with no gene match: 6. There are 12 residues in the CDR3. Germline V gene lookup returns CDR1 SQVTM and CDR2 ANQGSEA. This chain's CDR3 is CSVYRGLEEQFF. In DNA, the CDR3 is TGCAGCGTTTACAGGGGGCTGGAAGAGCAGTTCTTC.

The chain joins TRBV19 to TRBJ2-2; D unresolved. Germline assignment: CDR1 LNHDA and CDR2 SQIVND (reference sequence). Trimming cost V 5 bases and J 4 bases, with 11 bases left between them. The length of the CDR3 is 14 residues. CDR3 residues: CASSASATTGELFF. The CDR3 DNA follows: TGTGCCAGTAGTGCAAGTGCTACCACCGGGGAGCTGTTTTTT.

J is TRBJ1-4 and V is TRBV25-1; no clear D. V gave up 3 bases and J gave up 3 bases, with 14 bases separating them. Germline V CDR1 and CDR2: MGHDK, SYGVNS. The CDR3 totals 16 residues. CDR3 nucleotides: TGTGCCAGCAGTGATGAGAGCAGGACCGCTAATGAAAAACTGTTTTTT. Translation gives CASSDESRTANEKLFF.

A word on this clone: At one end, the junction sequence differs from germline, possibly due to a read error. This chain joins TRBV7-9 and TRBJ2-1, with D perhaps given as TRBD1 or TRBD2 (6 bases each). This CDR3 has 13 residues. Looked up from germline, CDR1 is SEHNR and CDR2 is FQNEAQ (reference sequence). Written as DNA, the CDR3 is TGTGCCAGCAGCTTAGCGCGGGACAACGAGCAGTTCTTC. It translates to CASSLARDNEQFF.

The chain uses TRBV5-6 and TRBJ2-1; 8 bases map to TRBD1. This CDR3 is 18 amino acids long. V gave up 4 bases and J gave up 3 bases; unmatched junction bases: 15. Per the germline V gene, CDR1 is SGHDT and CDR2 is YYEEEE. CDR3 in amino acids: CASSPYVGQGAIYNEQFF. The DNA for the CDR3 is TGTGCCAGCAGCCCATACGTGGGCCAGGGGGCTATCTACAATGAGCAGTTCTTC. The full variable domain, with the rest looked up from reference TRBV5-6 and TRBJ2-1, is DAGVTQSPTHLIKTRGQQVTLRCSPKSGHDTVSWYQQALGQGPQFIFQYYEEEERQRGNFPDRFSGHQFPNYSSELNVNALLLGDSALYLCASSPYVGQGAIYNEQFFGPGTRLTVL.

This clone has just one count. The gene calls are TRBV6-6 and TRBJ1-2, with TRBD1 as a possible D gene (5 bases). V was trimmed by 0 bases and J by 6 bases, leaving 14 bases between them. This CDR3 contains 15 residues. Germline V lookup: CDR1 MNHNY, CDR2 SVGAGI (reference sequence). CDR3 nucleotide sequence: TGTGCCAGCAGTTACTCGCGAGGAGGGGCGGATGGCTACACCTTC. Encoded protein: CASSYSRGGADGYTF.

The chain joins TRBV5-1 to TRBJ2-7, with TRBD2 matching 8 bases. Germline lookup yields CDR1 SGHRS and CDR2 YFSETQ. The CDR3 is made up of 14 amino acids. Trimming at V came to 0 bases and at J to 5 bases, leaving 4 bases not matched to a gene. The CDR3 bases are TGCGCCAGCAGCTTGGGGCTAGCGGGCGACGAGCAGTACTTC. Protein sequence: CASSLGLAGDEQYF.

V is TRBV7-9 and J is TRBJ2-1; TRBD1 matches 7 bases. The trim removed 4 bases at V and 0 bases at J, leaving 12 bases unmatched. This CDR3 comprises 18 residues. The germline CDR1 and CDR2 sequences are SEHNR and FQNEAQ (reference sequence). CDR3 sequence (DNA): TGTGCCAGCAGCTCCTCCTTACTGGACAGGAGCTCCTACAATGAGCAGTTCTTC. Protein sequence: CASSSSLLDRSSYNEQFF.

J is TRBJ2-5 and V is TRBV6-6; perhaps TRBD2 as D (5 bases). V lost 2 bases to trimming and J lost 5 bases, with 12 bases between them. CDR3 size: 14 residues. From germline, CDR1 is MNHNY and CDR2 SVGAGI (reference sequence). The CDR3 loop reads CASSYAGYWETQYF. CDR3 DNA sequence: TGTGCCAGCAGTTACGCGGGTTATTGGGAGACCCAGTACTTC.

The gene calls are TRBV5-1 and TRBJ1-1; no firm D call. The germline V gene encodes CDR1 SGHRS and CDR2 YFSETQ. The CDR3 loop spans 13 amino acids. The germline V and J ends were trimmed by 5 bases and 0 bases, with 8 bases remaining between them. The DNA of the CDR3 is TGCGCCAGCAGACTATGGTTGAACACTGAAGCTTTCTTT. Translated: CASRLWLNTEAFF.

The chain uses TRBV4-1 and TRBJ2-7; D is uncertain. The CDR3 is 15 residues long. Trimming took 0 bases from V and 3 from J, leaving 12 bases between them. CDR1 MGHRA and CDR2 YSYEKL come from the germline V gene. In nucleotides, the CDR3 is TGCGCCAGCAGCCAAGATCCGGCAATCCTCTACGAGCAGTACTTC. The encoded protein is CASSQDPAILYEQYF.

The V and J genes are TRBV4-1 and TRBJ2-1, with unresolved D. V lost 0 bases to trimming and J lost 8 bases, with 17 bases between them. CDR3 size: 16 residues. Looked up from germline, CDR1 is MGHRA and CDR2 is YSYEKL. As DNA, the CDR3 is TGCGCCAGCAGCCAAGACTCTAGTCGTTTCGGAGATGAGCAGTTCTTC. Protein: CASSQDSSRFGDEQFF.

V usage is TRBV27 and J usage is TRBJ1-3; tentatively, D is TRBD1 (5 bases). Trimming shortened V by 6 bases and J by 4 bases, and 13 bases separated the two germline ends. CDR1 and CDR2 (germline): MNHEY, SMNVEV (reference sequence). This CDR3 is built from 14 residues. The CDR3 protein is CASSPPGDGNTIYF. CDR3 nucleotide sequence: TGTGCCAGCAGCCCGCCCGGGGACGGAAACACCATATATTTT.

The chain has TRBV2 and TRBJ1-2; 7 nucleotides align to TRBD1. Germline trimming cut 7 bases from V and 4 bases from J; bases unmatched to any gene: 6. CDR3 size: 13 residues. CDR1 and CDR2 from the germline V gene are SNHLY and FYNNEI. The CDR3 here is CASTRQGPYGYTF. The CDR3 region has the DNA TGTGCCAGCACCAGACAGGGTCCCTATGGCTACACCTTC.

The V gene is TRBV4-2, the J gene TRBJ1-1; D remains unclear. V gave up 1 base and J gave up 0 bases, with 12 bases separating them. Germline V gives CDR1 LGHNA, CDR2 YNFKEQ. The CDR3 spans 16 residues. CDR3 sequence reads: CASSQVRGVLNTEAFF. CDR3 DNA sequence: TGTGCCAGCAGCCAAGTGCGCGGGGTGTTGAACACTGAAGCTTTCTTT.

The CDR3 protein is CASSSAGGSDTQYF. The DNA for the CDR3 is TGTGCCAGCAGCTCAGCGGGAGGCTCAGATACGCAGTATTTT. The chain couples TRBV7-3 to TRBJ2-3; TRBD2 aligns across 9 bases. The CDR3 extends over 14 amino acids. V shed 4 bases, J shed 4 bases, and the junction held 3 bases outside the gene matches. Germline assignment: CDR1 SGHTA and CDR2 FQGTGA.

The chain links TRBV7-9 to TRBJ1-2; D is ambiguous. Germline loops: CDR1 SEHNR, CDR2 FQNEAQ (reference sequence). This CDR3 region has 14 residues. Trimming took off 7 bases at V and 4 bases at J, with 16 bases between the two ends. For the CDR3, the DNA is TGTGCCAGCACTGAGGTCGGAAGACTCTATGGCTACACCTTC. Its translation is CASTEVGRLYGYTF.

The chain combines TRBV9 with TRBJ2-1, with D perhaps matching TRBD2 (6 bases). The CDR3 has 15 amino acids. From germline, CDR1 is SGDLS and CDR2 YYNGEE. The V and J ends lost 2 bases and 2 bases respectively, with 11 bases between them. The CDR3 reads CASSVGGLAYNEQFF. The CDR3 nucleotides are TGTGCCAGCAGCGTGGGGGGACTGGCCTACAATGAGCAGTTCTTC.

The chain uses TRBV7-3 and TRBJ2-7, with 9 bases identical to TRBD2. With V trimmed by 3 bases and J by 2 bases, 5 bases remained unmatched. CDR1 is SGHTA and CDR2 is FQGTGA in the germline V gene. This CDR3 spans 15 amino acids. CDR3 in DNA: TGTGCCAGCAGCTTGGAAGCGGGAGGTCCCTACGAGCAGTACTTC. It yields the protein CASSLEAGGPYEQYF.

The V call is TRBV7-6, the J call TRBJ1-1, with a possible D match to TRBD1 (6 bases). Trimming left V 2 bases short and J 3 bases short, with 13 bases between. Germline-derived CDR1 and CDR2 are SGHVS and FNYEAQ. The CDR3 has 15 amino acids. Here the CDR3 DNA reads TGTGCCAGCAGCTTATCTCTCGGGGGCCACACTGAAGCTTTCTTT. It translates to CASSLSLGGHTEAFF.

The genes are TRBV5-1 and TRBJ2-7; 12 nucleotides align to TRBD2. The germline V gene encodes CDR1 SGHRS and CDR2 YFSETQ. Trimming cost V 3 bases and J 2 bases; bases outside gene matches: 0. There are 14 residues in the CDR3. The CDR3 nucleotides are TGCGCCAGCAGCTGGACTAGCGGGGCCTACGAGCAGTACTTC. This encodes CASSWTSGAYEQYF.

This clone turned up a few times. The rearrangement uses TRBV5-6 and TRBJ2-1; possibly TRBD1 or TRBD2 for D (5 bases each). The germline V gene has CDR1 SGHDT and CDR2 YYEEEE. Trimming stripped 4 bases from V and 8 bases from J, with 13 bases between. The CDR3 is made up of 13 amino acids. This CDR3 is CASSPEGHDEQFF. The DNA for the CDR3 is TGTGCCAGCAGCCCCGAGGGGCATGATGAGCAGTTCTTC.